Sequencing of this T cell receptor (beta chain) was carried out in a study of blood T cell repertoires in COVID-19 (TCRdb year 2020). About the investigation overall: The collaborator samples originated in the United States, Italy and Spain and spanned the acute and convalescent phases of COVID-19. Where available, HLA class I and class II types were taken from metadata supplied by the sample provider and were not determined by assay-based typing. The material from the prospective study consisted of cDNA or gDNA derived from T cells, B-cell-depleted T cells, or PBMCs. Samples came from the ongoing ImmuneRACE study (first 160 participants) plus 1,254 subjects from 6 global collaborators. Nearly every sample came with metadata listing a de-identified subject ID, COVID-19 status, age in years and sex. A freely available public database, intended as a resource for researchers studying the immune response to SARS-CoV-2, is where the repertoires were released. The dataset comprised deeply sampled blood TCRbeta repertoires from subjects exposed to, actively infected with, or recovered from COVID-19. The investigation overall reported the following: Clinical and demographic metadata were provided uncurated, with the amount varying by source and participant.

The junction shows trimming of 7 bases on V and 0 bases on J, and the gene matches do not reach 7 bases of it. The germline V gene specifies SQVTM as CDR1 and ANQGSEA as CDR2. From the cysteine up to the phenylalanine, the CDR3 has a length of 14 residues. This entry keeps only the CDR3 DNA: 42 bases, framed from base 1. Collaborating institutions collected whole blood in K2EDTA tubes following their own protocols. For TCRbeta analysis, collaborators shipped samples in one of three forms: frozen whole blood, isolated PBMCs, or DNA extracted from either of those sample types. TCRbeta CDR3 regions were amplified from genomic DNA using the immunoSEQ Assay, a bias-controlled multiplex PCR. The published analysis was carried out like this. Within the assay, amplification of reference gene primers was used to estimate how many nucleated cells each sample contained. To quantify the absolute abundance of each unique TCRbeta CDR3 rearrangement, sequence reads were collapsed and filtered. Productive Simpson clonality was computed per sample as the square root of Simpson's diversity index over productive rearrangements. TCRdb obtained this table from immuneACCESS and retained in-frame rearrangements with V and J assigned. These tables miss some clones; where compared with another copy, unresolved V genes account for less than half of the shortfall, and the remainder is unexplained. The V and J calls and clone size were taken over from that table, and D and trimming were inferred from the DNA. The sample table records approximately 230,000 clones; 82% of these occur just once. The ten largest clones represent roughly 4.6% of the sample.

About this clone: The antigen it binds to is not known. One base away there is no much larger clone; base qualities are not given.

This receptor chain uses TRBV29-1 and TRBJ2-5; the central 8 bases match TRBD2. Material: peripheral blood. The origin of this receptor is a woman of 80 years or more with active or convalescent COVID-19. The DNA sequence reads TGCAGCGGTATGCTAGCGGGTCACCAAGAGACCCAGTACTTC. Its translation is CSGMLAGHQETQYF.